The 2 T cell receptor beta chains in this list originate from one sample, sequenced in a study of tumor-infiltrating lymphocytes in localized non-small cell lung cancer. TCRdb keeps only in-frame clones here, not all; method: immunoSEQ multiplex PCR. Here the sample spans about 12,000 clones, around 86% being singletons. Sequenced material: lung tumor tissue. Receptors originate from a human donor with non-small cell lung cancer.

As for this clone: One end of the junction does not line up with germline, which may come from a read error. The chain has TRBV9 and TRBJ2-4, with 11 bases matching TRBD1. Germline V CDR1 and CDR2: SGDLS, YYNGEE. The CDR3 runs 12 residues. Here the CDR3 reads CASSADRGPMNF. DNA for the CDR3: TGTGCCAGCAGCGCGGACAGGGGGCCGATGAACTTC.

CDR3 protein: CASSYSGGGTNYGYTF. The DNA of the CDR3 is TGTGCCAGCAGTTACTCGGGGGGGGGTACGAACTATGGCTACACCTTC. The rearrangement joins TRBV6-5 to TRBJ1-2, with D possibly matching TRBD1 (5 bases). V was trimmed by 0 bases and J by 2 bases, leaving 13 bases between them. Germline lookup yields CDR1 MNHEY and CDR2 SVGAGI. The CDR3 loop spans 16 amino acids.